This T cell receptor beta chain originates from a study of CD8 T cells in ankylosing spondylitis. Study findings and constraints: There were earlier reports of some motif variants in reactive arthritis synovial fluid and blood.

5'-RACE, quantitative and with molecular barcodes, yielded the TCR beta libraries. A single record per CDR3 protein comes from TCRdb applying MiXCR to the 5' RACE reads. The sample consists of about 150,000 distinct CDR3 sequences, around 45% of them appearing once. Of note for this clonotype: The target antigen is unknown.

V gave up 5 bases and J gave up 4 bases, with 13 bases separating them. The CDR3 length is 14 residues. CDR1 and CDR2 (germline): SGHAT, FQNNGV. This TCR was recovered from a male donor with ankylosing spondylitis. The sequencing sample was made of synovial fluid, either unsorted or a sorted T cell fraction (not recorded which). The chain carries TRBV11-2 and TRBJ2-3; weak D call: TRBD2 (6 bases). The CDR3: CASSHLERADTQYF. In DNA form, the CDR3 reads TGTGCCAGCAGCCATCTGGAGCGGGCAGATACGCAGTATTTT.